This section outlines one T cell receptor beta chain sequence together with its context. Antigen: not known. The J segment lost 4 bases and the V segment lost 1 base, leaving 6 bases of the junction unmatched. Germline loops: CDR1 SEHNR, CDR2 FQNEAQ (reference sequence). The CDR3 loop spans 15 amino acids. The record originates from a study of CD8+ T cells in alopecia areata. Study as a whole: Patients in the treated group were given tofacitinib by mouth, 5 to 10 mg twice a day. The study gave tofacitinib for 6 to 18 months, then 6 months off drug. Study results and caveats: Scalp and blood samples kept many expanded lesional clones throughout tofacitinib. Scalp clonality and expanded CD8+ clones among the top 100 showed significant decreases with tofacitinib.

RNA was isolated and reverse transcribed to cDNA, the sequencing template. TCRdb keeps only in-frame clones here, not all; method: immunoSEQ multiplex PCR. The data show some 240,000 clones, about 50% seen once. The sample's treatment: oral pan-JAK inhibitor, 5-10 mg twice daily. Sequencing used CD4+ T cells sorted from blood, obtained at week 4, from a patient treated with tofacitinib. V gene TRBV7-9 combines with J gene TRBJ1-2; 7 nucleotides match TRBD1. The sequence derives from a human donor with alopecia areata. CDR3 sequence (DNA): TGTGCCAGCAGCTTAGAGTCAGGGGGAGGCTATGGCTACACCTTC. This encodes CASSLESGGGYGYTF. The whole variable domain, filled in from reference TRBV7-9 and TRBJ1-2, reads DTGVSQNPRHKITKRGQNVTFRCDPISEHNRLYWYRQTLGQGPEFLTYFQNEAQLEKSRLLSDRFSAERPKGSFSTLEIQRTEQGDSAMYLCASSLESGGGYGYTFGSGTRLTVV.